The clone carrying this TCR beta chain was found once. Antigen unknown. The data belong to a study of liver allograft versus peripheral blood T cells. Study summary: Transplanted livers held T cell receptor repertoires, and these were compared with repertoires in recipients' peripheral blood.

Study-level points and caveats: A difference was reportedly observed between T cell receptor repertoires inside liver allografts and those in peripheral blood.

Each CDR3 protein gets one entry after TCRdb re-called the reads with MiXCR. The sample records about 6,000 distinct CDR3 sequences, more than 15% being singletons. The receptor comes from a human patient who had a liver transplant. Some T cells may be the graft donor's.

The CDR3 DNA reads as TGTGCCAGCAGTTTTTCAGCGGGGGGGCGGGAGACCCAGTACTTC. Protein sequence: CASSFSAGGRETQYF. The chain has TRBV12-3 or TRBV12-4 and TRBJ2-5, with 10 bases identical to TRBD2. There are 15 residues in the CDR3. J lost 5 bases, V lost 3 bases, and 6 bases had no gene match.